This T cell receptor (beta chain) was captured by sequencing in a study of regulatory T cells in long-lasting Graves disease. General study results and limits: Examination was confined to peripheral blood, excluding thyroid tissue.

This CDR3 region has 13 residues. From germline, CDR1 is LNHDA and CDR2 SQIVND (reference sequence). The V end lost 7 bases, the J end lost 8 bases, and 17 bases lay between the germline ends. The sample's time point: persistent/refractory GD, antithyroid drugs over 5 years with positive TRAb. There was RNA extracted from PBMCs, and the TCR library was made from it. The guidelines of the American Thyroid Association were the basis for diagnosing Graves' disease. Assembly of TCR beta libraries relied on iRepertoire HTBI primers together with Arm-PCR of CDR3 regions. TCRdb re-called the multiplex PCR reads through MiXCR, storing one row per CDR3 protein. This sample has 400,000 or so distinct CDR3 sequences, with around 20% found just once. This clonotype appeared a few times. Its antigen is not known.

The sample consisted of peripheral blood mononuclear cells (PBMCs), taken when the disease was refractory, from a patient treated with antithyroid drugs. The V call is TRBV19, the J call TRBJ1-1, with TRBD1 as a possible D gene (6 bases). This receptor was identified in a female donor with Graves disease. The CDR3: CASMGTSFIEAFF. CDR3 nucleotides: TGTGCCAGTATGGGGACATCCTTTATAGAAGCTTTCTTT.